This T cell receptor (beta chain) was observed in a study of shared clonotypes between healthy human individuals. Study-level background: For every donor, three CD4 naive, three CD4 memory, two CD8 naive and one CD8 memory plates were used.

The deep-level immunoSEQ assay was used. The repertoire was sequenced with immunoSEQ multiplex PCR; TCRdb's copy has only in-frame clones and lacks some. The data show millions of clones, with around 90% seen just once and over 0.12% held by the top ten. The CDR3 is 16 residues long. The V and J ends lost 4 bases and 3 bases, in that order; junction bases with no gene match: 11. The germline CDR1 and CDR2 sequences are SNHLY and FYNNEI. The sample consisted of naive CD4+ T cells sorted from blood. Subset of the sample: CD45RA+ positively selected. The sequence was collected from a man between 18 and 29 years old in good health. V is TRBV2 and J is TRBJ2-7; TRBD2 matches 8 bases. In DNA, the CDR3 is TGTGCCAGCAGTGCAGGAAAGACTAGCGCCCGCTACGAGCAGTACTTC. This encodes CASSAGKTSARYEQYF.